This entry lists 3 T cell receptor beta chains sequenced from one sample in a study of blood T cell repertoires in COVID-19. Sequencing was performed with immunoSEQ multiplex PCR; in TCRdb, only in-frame clones are kept and a portion is missing. The repertoire consists of 100,000 or so clones, with over 80% occurring once and the leading ten covering 13%. What was sequenced was peripheral blood. These receptors were taken from a man aged 45-65 years with active or convalescent COVID-19.

The V and J genes are TRBV19 and TRBJ2-3; TRBD2 matches at 7 bases. CDR1 is LNHDA and CDR2 is SQIVND in the germline V gene (reference sequence). The V segment lost 0 bases and the J segment 5 bases; nucleotides outside the gene matches: 14. The CDR3 spans 18 residues. CDR3 in amino acids: CASSIDGDGRTLGDTQYF. The CDR3 DNA is TGTGCCAGTAGTATAGACGGGGACGGGAGGACCCTAGGAGATACGCAGTATTTT.

The rearrangement uses TRBV7-9 and TRBJ2-3, with TRBD2 identical over 10 bases. In germline, CDR1 is SEHNR, CDR2 FQNEAQ (reference sequence). With V trimmed by 1 base and J by 4 bases, 5 bases remained unmatched. This CDR3 is 16 amino acids long. CDR3 DNA sequence: TGTGCCAGCAGCTTAGGTTCCCTAGCGGGGGCAGATACGCAGTATTTT. It codes for CASSLGSLAGADTQYF.

This sequence joins TRBV7-3 and TRBJ2-1, with TRBD2 matching over 8 bases. The CDR3 contains 16 residues. Looked up from germline, CDR1 is SGHTA and CDR2 is FQGTGA. With V trimmed by 4 bases and J by 0 bases, 5 bases remained unmatched. CDR3 sequence reads: CASSSTSGTSYNEQFF. CDR3 DNA sequence: TGTGCCAGCAGCTCTACTAGCGGTACCTCCTACAATGAGCAGTTCTTC.